The clone carrying this T cell receptor (beta chain) showed up just a few times. As yet, its antigen is unknown. One entry per CDR3 protein results from TCRdb running MiXCR on the 5' RACE reads. The table includes about 700,000 distinct CDR3 sequences, 8.5% to 9% detected once. This specimen comes from a study of identical twins. The CDR3 contains 15 residues. Germline V gene data show CDR1 as MNHEY and CDR2 as SVGAGI. Trimming took 0 bases from V and 8 from J; bases not matched to a gene: 6. Broader study findings: Less excess twin sharing appeared in beta out-of-frame sequences. For cord blood, abundant beta clonotypes had fewer insertions, unlike memory repertoires, which showed none.

The sample also formed part of further work on yellow fever vaccine responses in identical twins. That paper notes: Reportedly, twins' vaccine T cell responses looked partly convergent and partly personalized.

The specimen was PBMCs. The chain is built from TRBV6-5 and TRBJ2-1; 8 bases are shared with TRBD2. The receptor was isolated from a woman aged 18-35 years in good health. CDR3 coding DNA: TGTGCCAGCAGTTACTCCCGGGAGGGCCCTCATGAGCAGTTCTTC. Its protein is CASSYSREGPHEQFF.